The 25 T cell receptor beta chains listed next were all sequenced from one sample in a study of Graves' ophthalmopathy and Graves' hyperthyroidism. The authors amplified TCR beta CDR3 regions from RNA transcripts. HTBI primers served in a first-round RT-PCR, which a second-round multiplex PCR followed. From the multiplex PCR reads, TCRdb called clonotypes with MiXCR, one entry per CDR3 protein. The table shows roughly 230,000 distinct CDR3 sequences, with roughly a fifth occurring only once. Sequenced: peripheral blood. The receptors were gathered from a woman in her forties or fifties with Graves' ophthalmopathy.

The chain links TRBV2 to TRBJ2-5, with D possibly matching TRBD2 (7 bases). Germline loops: CDR1 SNHLY, CDR2 FYNNEI. CDR3 length: 18 amino acids. Trimming removed 6 bases from V and 11 bases from J, with 34 bases in between. CDR3 bases: TGTGCCAGCAGCCAACCCCGAAGGGGGGGCGAGGACCCAAGGGAGCAGTACTTC. Translated: CASSQPRRGGEDPREQYF.

This clonotype came up many times. The chain uses TRBV28 and TRBJ1-2, with TRBD1 matching 10 bases. With V trimmed by 8 bases and J by 6 bases, 9 bases remained unmatched. Germline CDR1 reads MDHEN; CDR2 reads SYDVKM. This CDR3 contains 14 residues. The CDR3 DNA reads TGTGCCAGCCGAAGACCGGGACAGGGGAATGGCTACACCTTC. Its translation is CASRRPGQGNGYTF.

This clonotype was counted ten times or more. This chain connects TRBV12-3 or TRBV12-4 to TRBJ1-2, with 8 bases matching TRBD1. CDR3 length: 16 residues. V shed 5 bases, J shed 0 bases, and the junction held 8 bases outside the gene matches. The CDR3 DNA reads TGTGCCAGCAGTCTCGGACAGGGCTATGCTAACTATGGCTACACCTTC. It translates to CASSLGQGYANYGYTF.

This clonotype was seen a few times. This chain joins TRBV12-5 and TRBJ2-3, with 10 bases fitting TRBD2. CDR3 length: 17 residues. Germline values: CDR1 LGHNT, CDR2 FRNRAP. V was pared by 1 base and J by 4 bases, with 8 bases of the junction left unmatched. CDR3: CASGLEVQAGGPDTQYF. For the CDR3, the DNA is TGTGCTAGTGGTTTGGAGGTGCAAGCGGGAGGGCCAGATACGCAGTATTTT.

This clonotype was seen once. The chain recombines TRBV12-3 or TRBV12-4 with TRBJ2-7; 8 bases line up with TRBD2. Trimming took 3 bases from V and 6 from J; bases not matched to a gene: 10. The CDR3 consists of 15 residues. The CDR3 DNA reads as TGTGCCAGCAGTTTCGCCCTCACTAGCGGAAGCGAGCAGTACTTC. Translated, it gives CASSFALTSGSEQYF.

This clonotype was seen repeatedly, ten times or more. The chain employs TRBV11-2 and TRBJ1-1; TRBD1 agrees at 10 bases. The V gene's germline CDR1 is SGHAT and CDR2 FQNNGV. The CDR3 sequence is 15 residues long. V lost 5 bases, J lost 5 bases, and 8 bases stayed unmatched. In nucleotides, the CDR3 is TGTGCCAGCAGCGCACCGGGACAGGGGTGGACTGAAGCTTTCTTT. Translating it yields CASSAPGQGWTEAFF.

This clonotype was observed many times. V and J are TRBV28 and TRBJ1-5; tentative D call: TRBD1 (5 bases). The V and J ends lost 2 bases and 6 bases respectively, with 11 bases between them. Germline CDR1 and CDR2: MDHEN and SYDVKM. The CDR3 runs 14 residues. The CDR3 reads CASSLGQGIQPQHF. The CDR3 coding sequence is TGTGCCAGCAGTTTAGGCCAGGGAATTCAGCCCCAGCATTTT.

This clonotype was seen ten or more times. The CDR3 sequence: CSVKPGQGSYEQYF. DNA for the CDR3: TGCAGCGTCAAACCGGGACAGGGATCCTACGAGCAGTACTTC. V usage is TRBV29-1 and J usage is TRBJ2-7, with 9 bases aligning to TRBD1. Trimming at V came to 6 bases and at J to 1 base, leaving 7 bases not matched to a gene. Per the germline V gene, CDR1 is SQVTM and CDR2 is ANQGSEA. The CDR3 is made up of 14 amino acids.

This clonotype has just a few counts. The chain uses TRBV6-1 and TRBJ1-3; 8 nucleotides align to TRBD1. V lost 6 bases to trimming and J lost 3 bases; unmatched junction nucleotides: 7. The CDR3 consists of 15 residues. Germline-derived CDR1 and CDR2 are MNHNS and SASEGT. This chain's CDR3 is CASSVTGGYGNTIYF. In nucleotides, the CDR3 is TGTGCCAGCAGCGTCACAGGGGGATATGGAAACACCATATATTTT.

The chain joins TRBV28 to TRBJ1-2, with a weak D call TRBD1 (5 bases). V was clipped by 7 bases and J by 8 bases, with 20 bases between them. The CDR3 totals 14 residues. CDR1 and CDR2 from the germline V gene are MDHEN and SYDVKM. The CDR3 DNA is TGTGCCAGCACGTCGATTCAGGGATTGTTGGGCTACACCTTC. It is translated as CASTSIQGLLGYTF.

The CDR3 reads CATSQGWDQPQHF. CDR3 nucleotides: TGTGCCACCTCACAGGGATGGGATCAGCCCCAGCATTTT. This chain links TRBV2 with TRBJ1-5; D is possibly TRBD1 (6 bases). Germline V CDR1 and CDR2: SNHLY, FYNNEI. The CDR3 spans 13 residues. Trimming stripped 10 bases from V and 5 bases from J, with 15 bases between.

The rearrangement joins TRBV20-1 to TRBJ1-2; TRBD1 is a possible D gene (5 bases). Germline V gives CDR1 DFQATT, CDR2 SNEGSKA (reference sequence). The CDR3 loop spans 14 amino acids. Trimming stripped 1 base from V and 5 bases from J, with 14 bases between. CDR3 region: CSARVRQIFYGYTF. The CDR3 DNA follows: TGCAGTGCTAGAGTTAGACAGATCTTTTATGGCTACACCTTC.

This clonotype was seen repeatedly, ten times or more. The chain joins TRBV6-1 to TRBJ1-6; no definite D call. CDR1 and CDR2 from the germline V gene are MNHNS and SASEGT. CDR3 length: 13 residues. V was trimmed by 2 bases and J by 9 bases, leaving 8 bases between them. CDR3 loop: CASSESEVSPLHF. CDR3 in DNA: TGTGCCAGCAGTGAATCCGAGGTTTCACCCCTCCACTTT.

Concerning this clonotype itself: The CDR3 ends on some other residue instead of the conserved phenylalanine or tryptophan, so this is likely a read error. The chain recombines TRBV19 with TRBJ1-5; the D gene is possibly TRBD1 (5 bases). The CDR3 sequence is 17 residues long. Trimming took off 5 bases at V and 0 bases at J, with 17 bases between the two ends. Germline V lookup: CDR1 LNHDA, CDR2 SQIVND (reference sequence). CDR3 DNA sequence: TGTGCCAGTAGTCGCCGGGACGGTGGCGTTAGCAATCAGCCCCAGCATCTT. Protein: CASSRRDGGVSNQPQHL.

The rearrangement links TRBV7-8 to TRBJ2-2; D remains unclear. This CDR3 has 13 amino acids. With 1 base removed from V and 7 bases from J, the gap between germline ends came to 7 bases. CDR1 is SGHVS, CDR2 FQNEAQ, per germline. The CDR3 here is CASSLVSNGELFF. For the CDR3, the DNA is TGTGCCAGCAGCTTAGTTTCCAACGGGGAGCTGTTTTTT.

This clonotype was detected ten times or more. The rearrangement uses TRBV24-1 and TRBJ2-2; 7 nucleotides match TRBD1. The CDR3 spans 14 residues. Germline V CDR1 and CDR2: KGHDR, SFDVKD. The junction had 5 bases not matched to a gene; V was cut back by 6 bases and J by 5 bases. The CDR3 loop is CATSYRGTTGELFF. The CDR3 coding sequence is TGTGCCACCAGTTACAGGGGCACTACCGGGGAGCTGTTTTTT.

This clonotype was seen at least ten times. The chain employs TRBV6-2 or TRBV6-3 and TRBJ2-7; D is perhaps TRBD2 (7 bases). Deletions cut 6 bases from V and 5 bases from J, with 20 bases between. The CDR3 has 15 residues. Looked up from germline, CDR1 is MNHEY and CDR2 is SVGEGT. CDR3 residues: CASRDQGRGPDEQYF. In nucleotides, the CDR3 is TGTGCCAGCAGGGATCAGGGGAGGGGACCAGACGAGCAGTACTTC.

V is TRBV20-1 and J is TRBJ1-3, with TRBD1 matching over 7 bases. J lost 2 bases, V lost 6 bases, and 4 bases had no gene match. The CDR3 contains 13 residues. The germline CDR1 and CDR2 sequences are DFQATT and SNEGSKA (reference sequence). The DNA for the CDR3 is TGCAGTGCACCTCAGGGGGCTGGAAACACCATATATTTT. Protein sequence: CSAPQGAGNTIYF.

Many counts were recorded for this clonotype. The chain has TRBV5-5 and TRBJ1-2; D is uncertain. Trimming took off 0 bases at V and 4 bases at J, with 16 bases between the two ends. Germline CDR1 SGHKS, CDR2 YYEKEE (reference sequence). CDR3 length equals 16 residues. CDR3 DNA sequence: TGTGCCAGCAGCTTGGCCGGGAGCGGGAGGGCCTATGGCTACACCTTC. Protein product: CASSLAGSGRAYGYTF.

This clonotype was seen more than once but under ten times. The chain uses TRBV20-1 and TRBJ2-2; D not resolved. This CDR3 has 15 amino acids. Trimming cost V 2 bases and J 3 bases, with 13 bases left between them. The germline CDR1 and CDR2 sequences are DFQATT and SNEGSKA (reference sequence). Here the CDR3 reads CSARIRELDTGELFF. For the CDR3, the DNA is TGCAGTGCTAGAATTCGCGAGCTGGACACCGGGGAGCTGTTTTTT.

This clonotype was detected many times. The genes are TRBV9 and TRBJ1-1, with D perhaps TRBD1 (6 bases). CDR1 and CDR2 (germline): SGDLS, YYNGEE. Trimming took off 4 bases at V and 0 bases at J, with 7 bases between the two ends. The CDR3 runs 13 residues. The CDR3 DNA is TGTGCCAGCAGCCAGGGGATGAACACTGAAGCTTTCTTT. It specifies CASSQGMNTEAFF. The complete variable domain, with remaining parts taken from reference TRBV9 and TRBJ1-1, reads DSGVTQTPKHLITATGQRVTLRCSPRSGDLSVYWYQQSLDQGLQFLIQYYNGEERAKGNILERFSAQQFPDLHSELNLSSLELGDSALYFCASSQGMNTEAFFGQGTRLTVV.

This clonotype appeared many times. The rearrangement links TRBV5-1 to TRBJ2-5; D not resolved. CDR1 is SGHRS, CDR2 YFSETQ, per germline. Between the trimmed V and J ends, which lost 0 bases and 1 base, there was a span of 7 bases. CDR3 size: 14 residues. For the CDR3, the DNA is TGCGCCAGCAGCTTGGCCGTCGGCCAAGAGACCCAGTACTTC. The encoded protein is CASSLAVGQETQYF.

This clonotype was picked up many times. The CDR3 spells CASRRAEANTGELFF. For the CDR3, the DNA is TGCGCCAGCAGACGGGCGGAAGCGAACACCGGGGAGCTGTTTTTT. The rearrangement links TRBV5-1 to TRBJ2-2; D unclear. Germline-derived CDR1 and CDR2 are SGHRS and YFSETQ. The CDR3 is 15 amino acids. Trimming pared 5 bases from V and 0 bases from J, leaving 11 bases between.

The chain uses TRBV6-1 and TRBJ1-1; D possibly corresponds to TRBD1 (6 bases). CDR3 length equals 13 residues. Per the germline V gene, CDR1 is MNHNS and CDR2 is SASEGT. The V and J ends lost 8 bases and 1 base respectively, with 11 bases between them. The chain's CDR3 is CASGWGRNTEAFF. The DNA for the CDR3 is TGTGCCAGCGGGTGGGGGCGGAACACTGAAGCTTTCTTT.

This clonotype has at least ten counts. This sequence joins TRBV27 and TRBJ1-1, with D maybe TRBD1 (6 bases). In germline, CDR1 is MNHEY, CDR2 SMNVEV (reference sequence). Trimming stripped 5 bases from V and 5 bases from J, with 15 bases between. The CDR3 runs to 14 residues. This CDR3 reads CASSPSRGMTEAFF. Here the CDR3 DNA reads TGTGCCAGCAGTCCATCCAGGGGAATGACTGAAGCTTTCTTT.